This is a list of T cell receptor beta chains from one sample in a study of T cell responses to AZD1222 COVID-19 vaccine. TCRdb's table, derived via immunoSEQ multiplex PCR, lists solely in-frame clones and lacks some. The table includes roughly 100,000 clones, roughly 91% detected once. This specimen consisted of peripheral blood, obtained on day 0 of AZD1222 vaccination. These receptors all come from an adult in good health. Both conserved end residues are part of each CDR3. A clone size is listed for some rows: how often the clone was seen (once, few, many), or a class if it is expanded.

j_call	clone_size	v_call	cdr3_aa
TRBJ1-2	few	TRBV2	CASSGVQGAFGYTF
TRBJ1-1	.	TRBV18	CASSPPQVTGTEAFF
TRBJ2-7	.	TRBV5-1	CASSLALYSYEQYF
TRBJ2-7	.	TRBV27	CASSFRGVPRDYEQYF
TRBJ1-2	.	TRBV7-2	CASSLTGGNYGYTF
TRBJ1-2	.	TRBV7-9	CASSLVGRTGYTF
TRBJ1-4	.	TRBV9	CASSVGSSGSDEKLFF
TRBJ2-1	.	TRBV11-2	CASSPTRGVNEQFF
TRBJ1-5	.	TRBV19	CASSSQGGQPQHF
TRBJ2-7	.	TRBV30	CAWSGRVYEQYF
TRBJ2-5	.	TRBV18	CASSLLTGNQETQYF
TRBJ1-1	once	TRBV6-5	CASSPDREAFF
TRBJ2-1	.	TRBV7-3	CASSLIPAGVYNEQFF
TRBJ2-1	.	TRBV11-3	CASSSLGLAGVNEQFF
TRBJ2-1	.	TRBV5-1	CASTILRSRDNEQFF
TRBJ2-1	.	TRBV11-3	CASSHRVAGDNEQFF
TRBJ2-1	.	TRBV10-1	CASSESASRQGQFF
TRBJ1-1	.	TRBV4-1	CASSRTGGVQAEAFF
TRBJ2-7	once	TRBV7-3	CASSSQGTALEQYF
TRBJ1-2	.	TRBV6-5	CASSLTWGANGYTF
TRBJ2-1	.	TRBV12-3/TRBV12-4	CASSLGGLDEQFF
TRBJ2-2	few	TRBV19	CASSISQGYTGELFF
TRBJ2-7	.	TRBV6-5	CAIRTSGSYEQYF
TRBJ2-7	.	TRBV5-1	CASSLADGTYEQYF
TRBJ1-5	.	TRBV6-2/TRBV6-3	CASSYLGGGNQPQHF
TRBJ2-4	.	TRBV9	CASSATDGKNIQYF
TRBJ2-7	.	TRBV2	CATMGGNNYEQYF
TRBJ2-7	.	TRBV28	CASSLSDRGRGKQYF
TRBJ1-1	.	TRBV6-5	CASSTGGTEAFF
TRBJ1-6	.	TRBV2	CASSGPGLFASPLHF
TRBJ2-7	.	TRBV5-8	CASSLAGAGSYEQYF
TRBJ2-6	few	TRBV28	CASSSYSGANVLTF
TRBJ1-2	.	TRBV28	CAARDRVHGYTF
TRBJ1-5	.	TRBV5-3	CARSRDRNQPQHF
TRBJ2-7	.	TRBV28	CASRGTGDEQYF
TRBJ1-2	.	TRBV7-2	CASRLTGNSYGYTF
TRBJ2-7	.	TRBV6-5	CASRIGLAGNYEQYF
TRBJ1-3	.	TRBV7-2	CASSLDGQGNTIYF
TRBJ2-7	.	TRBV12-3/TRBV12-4	CASSPGTVYEQYF
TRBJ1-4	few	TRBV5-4	CASSYRDRINSGEKLFF
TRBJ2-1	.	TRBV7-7	CASSPTSGEYNEQFF
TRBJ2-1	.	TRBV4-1	CASSSTRESNEQFF
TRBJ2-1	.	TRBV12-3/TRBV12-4	CASRPGLHNEQFF
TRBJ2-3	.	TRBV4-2	CASSQGDRATDTQYF
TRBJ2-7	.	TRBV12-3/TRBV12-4	CASRLAHEQYF
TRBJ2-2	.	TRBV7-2	CASSSLSGELFF
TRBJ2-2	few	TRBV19	CASSILAGAGELFF
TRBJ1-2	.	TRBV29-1	CSVELAGNNYGYTF
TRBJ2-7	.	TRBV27	CASSFNGQIYEQYF
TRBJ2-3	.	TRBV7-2	CASSLGGQGSDTQYF
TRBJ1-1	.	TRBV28	CASSITGIKAFF
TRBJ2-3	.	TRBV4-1	CASSQVLLAGGGDTQYF
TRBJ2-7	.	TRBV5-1	CASSLERTSDSYEQYF
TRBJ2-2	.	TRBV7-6	CASSLLAENTGELFF
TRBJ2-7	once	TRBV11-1	CASSWDRYYEQYF
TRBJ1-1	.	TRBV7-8	CASSSPSTGVTEAFF
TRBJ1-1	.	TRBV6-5	CASTRGGGNTEAFF
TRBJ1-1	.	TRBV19	CASSIESGRTEAFF
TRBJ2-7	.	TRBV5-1	CASSFLSGGIGSYEQYF